The 27 T cell receptor beta chains below all came from one sample that was sequenced in a study of Ad26.COV2.S vaccination and SARS-CoV-2 variants. Treatment given: about 20 received Ad26.COV2.S at low or high dose, single or two shots; about 5 received placebo; per-sample allocation not given. Specimen acquisition occurred on day 63 following the initial vaccine or placebo injection. Some clones are missing from TCRdb's copy, which holds only in-frame ones; the method was immunoSEQ multiplex PCR. Here the sample spans around 250,000 clones, approximately 88% being singletons. The sample in question was peripheral blood, obtained in a trial of Ad26.COV2.S vaccine versus placebo. These receptors originate from a person between 18 and 65 years old who received the Ad26.COV2.S COVID-19 vaccine or a placebo.

This rearrangement joins TRBV18 to TRBJ2-3; tentatively, D is TRBD1 or TRBD2 (5 bases each). This CDR3 region has 17 residues. Germline V CDR1 and CDR2: KGHSH, LQKENI. V was trimmed by 3 bases and J by 0 bases, leaving 16 bases between them. The CDR3 DNA is TGTGCCAGCTCACCCCCTCTGGTGGGGGATAGCACAGATACGCAGTATTTT. Protein sequence: CASSPPLVGDSTDTQYF. The complete variable domain, with remaining parts taken from reference TRBV18 and TRBJ2-3, reads NAGVMQNPRHLVRRRGQEARLRCSPMKGHSHVYWYRQLPEEGLKFMVYLQKENIIDESGMPKERFSAEFPKEGPSILRIQQVVRGDSAAYFCASSPPLVGDSTDTQYFGPGTRLTVL.

The chain uses TRBV6-5 and TRBJ1-6; 8 bases are a match to TRBD1. V was clipped by 0 bases and J by 5 bases; unmatched bases: 3. CDR3 length equals 16 residues. Germline V gene data show CDR1 as MNHEY and CDR2 as SVGAGI. This chain's CDR3 is CASSYSARGHNSPLHF. As DNA, the CDR3 is TGTGCCAGCAGTTACTCGGCCAGGGGGCATAATTCACCCCTCCACTTT.

The V gene is TRBV1, the J gene TRBJ2-7; the table's D call, TRBD1, has no DNA check behind it. TRBV1 is marked as a pseudogene. This CDR3 has 19 amino acids. The CDR3 loop is CTSSQDFGFSGTGVLEQYF. The CDR3 DNA reads as TGCACCAGCAGCCAAGATTTCGGGTTTTCCGGGACAGGGGTTCTCGAGCAGTACTTC.

This clone has just one count. This sequence joins TRBV7-2 and TRBJ2-7, with a tentative D call TRBD1 (5 bases). The CDR3 spans 14 residues. Trimming took off 2 bases at V and 5 bases at J, with 13 bases between the two ends. Germline V gives CDR1 SGHTA, CDR2 FQGNSA. The CDR3 nucleotides read TGTGCCAGCAGCTTAAATCCCAGGGTCAACGAGCAGTACGTC. Encoded protein: CASSLNPRVNEQYV.

This clone was counted between two and nine times. The rearrangement links TRBV7-8 to TRBJ1-6; tentatively, D is TRBD1 (6 bases). V lost 3 bases to trimming and J lost 7 bases, with 19 bases between them. Germline V gene lookup returns CDR1 SGHVS and CDR2 FQNEAQ. The CDR3 covers 17 residues. CDR3 nucleotide sequence: TGTGCCAGCAGCTTTGGGGGGGAGGACAGAACGAATTCACCCCTCCACTTT. This codes for CASSFGGEDRTNSPLHF.

The rearrangement joins TRBV2 to TRBJ2-3, with a possible D match to TRBD1 (6 bases). The V end was cut by 8 bases, the J end by 1 base, with 13 bases between. The germline CDR1 and CDR2 sequences are SNHLY and FYNNEI. The CDR3 totals 14 residues. CDR3 amino acids: CASGGRTGTDTQYF. CDR3 nucleotides: TGTGCCAGCGGGGGCCGTACGGGCACAGATACGCAGTATTTT.

The rearrangement joins TRBV30 to TRBJ1-4, with D perhaps matching TRBD1 (5 bases). From germline, CDR1 is GTSNPN and CDR2 SVGIG (reference sequence). The CDR3 length is 14 residues. The germline V and J ends were trimmed by 4 bases and 5 bases, with 14 bases remaining between them. CDR3 in DNA: TGTGCCTGGAATCGGGTAGGGGAGAATGAAAAACTGTTTTTT. Translating gives CAWNRVGENEKLFF.

The chain combines TRBV24-1 with TRBJ2-1, with a weak D call TRBD1 (5 bases). This CDR3 is built from 17 residues. Germline V gene lookup returns CDR1 KGHDR and CDR2 SFDVKD. The V end lost 3 bases, the J end lost 4 bases, and 18 bases lay between the germline ends. CDR3 in DNA: TGTGCCACCAGTGATCCGCACCAGGGATCAACTTACAATGAGCAGTTCTTC. It codes for CATSDPHQGSTYNEQFF.

This clone was found a few times. The chain has TRBV18 and TRBJ1-1; D is uncertain. The germline V gene has CDR1 KGHSH and CDR2 LQKENI. V was trimmed by 0 bases and J by 1 base, leaving 9 bases between them. This CDR3 is built from 15 residues. CDR3 sequence reads: CASSPPSGSNTEAFF. CDR3 in DNA: TGTGCCAGCTCACCACCCTCGGGATCGAACACTGAAGCTTTCTTT.

The chain combines TRBV5-4 with TRBJ2-5; 14 bases fit TRBD2. Losses at the gene ends were 2 bases for V and 4 bases for J; bases not matched to a gene: 7. This CDR3 contains 17 residues. The germline V gene has CDR1 SGHNT and CDR2 YYREEE (reference sequence). Here the CDR3 reads CASSLGTSGGPLETQYF. Here the CDR3 DNA reads TGTGCCAGCAGCTTAGGGACTAGCGGGGGCCCTTTAGAGACCCAGTACTTC.

The DNA of the CDR3 is TGTGCCAGCAGTGACTCACTTGATACGCAGTATTTT. Protein: CASSDSLDTQYF. This chain joins TRBV6-4 and TRBJ2-3, with no clear D. Germline V lookup: CDR1 MRHNA, CDR2 SNTAGT. The CDR3 length is 12 residues. V shed 0 bases and J shed 6 bases, with 4 bases lying between them.

The genes are TRBV11-2 and TRBJ2-3; possible D gene TRBD2, 6 bases. V was pared by 0 bases and J by 3 bases, with 10 bases between. This CDR3 has 15 residues. Germline CDR1 reads SGHAT; CDR2 reads FQNNGV. Here the CDR3 DNA reads TGTGCCAGCAGCTTAGATTGGCGGGGTACAGATACGCAGTATTTT. Translation: CASSLDWRGTDTQYF. The full variable domain, its missing parts supplied by reference TRBV11-2 and TRBJ2-3, is EAGVAQSPRYKIIEKRQSVAFWCNPISGHATLYWYQQILGQGPKLLIQFQNNGVVDDSQLPKDRFSAERLKGVDSTLKIQPAKLEDSAVYLCASSLDWRGTDTQYFGPGTRLTVL.

The gene calls are TRBV19 and TRBJ1-5, with unresolved D. The CDR3 covers 15 residues. Deletions cut 4 bases from V and 1 base from J, with 11 bases between. Germline CDR1 and CDR2: LNHDA and SQIVND (reference sequence). The CDR3 DNA reads as TGTGCCAGTAGTACCTATTCACGGAGCAATCAGCCCCAGCATTTT. Its protein product is CASSTYSRSNQPQHF.

V is TRBV4-1 and J is TRBJ2-2, with TRBD2 matching over 10 bases. The CDR3 has 16 residues. Unmatched junction bases numbered 16, after V lost 8 bases and J lost 10 bases. CDR1 MGHRA and CDR2 YSYEKL come from the germline V gene. CDR3 region: CASYAVAGGSNSELFF. For the CDR3, the DNA is TGCGCCAGCTACGCCGTAGCGGGGGGTTCGAACTCGGAGCTGTTTTTT.

The chain couples TRBV29-1 to TRBJ1-2; D is undetermined. V lost 4 bases, J lost 8 bases, and 20 bases lay in between. Germline V gives CDR1 SQVTM, CDR2 ANQGSEA. The CDR3 covers 14 residues. The CDR3 spells CSVVLGHPREGYTF. The CDR3 coding sequence is TGCAGCGTTGTATTAGGGCATCCGCGGGAGGGCTACACCTTC.

This clone appeared a few times. The chain combines TRBV6-5 with TRBJ1-5, with D perhaps matching TRBD1 (5 bases). Germline lookup yields CDR1 MNHEY and CDR2 SVGAGI. The CDR3 contains 13 residues. Trimming stripped 11 bases from V and 5 bases from J, with 16 bases between. Here the CDR3 reads CAVLRDFDQPQHF. Written as DNA, the CDR3 is TGTGCCGTCCTCCGGGACTTCGATCAGCCCCAGCATTTT.

The V gene is TRBV9, the J gene TRBJ2-4; TRBD1 aligns across 8 bases. This CDR3 comprises 19 residues. From germline, CDR1 is SGDLS and CDR2 YYNGEE. The V gene end was trimmed by 0 bases and the J gene end by 0 bases; junction bases not matched to a gene: 11. CDR3: CASSVGLDRDLIAKNIQYF. CDR3 bases: TGTGCCAGCAGCGTAGGTCTGGACAGGGACCTCATAGCCAAAAACATTCAGTACTTC.

The chain combines TRBV7-9 with TRBJ1-2; 10 bases line up with TRBD1. Germline V gives CDR1 SEHNR, CDR2 FQNEAQ (reference sequence). The CDR3 extends over 14 amino acids. Trimming at V came to 5 bases and at J to 3 bases, leaving 3 bases not matched to a gene. CDR3 bases: TGTGCCAGCAGCCCGGGACAGGGGCACTATGGCTACACCTTC. Translating it yields CASSPGQGHYGYTF.

J is TRBJ1-6 and V is TRBV7-3, with a tentative D call TRBD1 (5 bases). Germline CDR1 reads SGHTA; CDR2 reads FQGTGA. The CDR3 extends over 13 amino acids. V shed 8 bases and J shed 7 bases, with 12 bases lying between them. The CDR3 loop reads CASSGGDNSPLHF. CDR3 in DNA: TGTGCCAGCTCTGGCGGGGACAATTCACCCCTCCACTTT. Full variable domain (rest looked up from reference TRBV7-3 and TRBJ1-6): GAGVSQTPSNKVTEKGKYVELRCDPISGHTALYWYRQSLGQGPEFLIYFQGTGAADDSGLPNDRFFAVRPEGSVSTLKIQRTERGDSAVYLCASSGGDNSPLHFGNGTRLTVT.

The gene calls are TRBV5-6 and TRBJ2-7, with D perhaps TRBD1 or TRBD2 (5 bases each). Germline assignment: CDR1 SGHDT and CDR2 YYEEEE. This CDR3 comprises 13 residues. V shed 5 bases and J shed 3 bases, with 12 bases lying between them. The CDR3 bases are TGTGCCAGCAGTCTTGGGGACGACTACGAGCAGTACGTC. The encoded protein is CASSLGDDYEQYV.

This chain joins TRBV2 and TRBJ2-5, with TRBD1 matching 7 bases. The V and J ends lost 7 bases and 5 bases, in that order; junction bases with no gene match: 7. The CDR3 totals 13 residues. Germline CDR1 is SNHLY and CDR2 is FYNNEI. The CDR3 DNA is TGTGCCAGCAAGACAGGGAATCGGGAGACCCAGTACTTC. Protein sequence: CASKTGNRETQYF. The full variable domain, in which reference TRBV2 and TRBJ2-5 provide the parts outside the CDR3, is EPEVTQTPSHQVTQMGQEVILRCVPISNHLYFYWYRQILGQKVEFLVSFYNNEISEKSEIFDDQFSVERPDGSNFTLKIRSTKLEDSAMYFCASKTGNRETQYFGPGTRLLVL.

The chain employs TRBV7-9 and TRBJ2-1; no firm D call. The germline V and J ends were trimmed by 3 bases and 9 bases, with 12 bases remaining between them. Germline loops: CDR1 SEHNR, CDR2 FQNEAQ (reference sequence). This CDR3 contains 13 residues. CDR3 in amino acids: CASSFAGVAEQFF. The CDR3, as DNA: TGTGCCAGCAGCTTCGCCGGAGTGGCTGAGCAGTTCTTC. Complete variable domain (other parts from reference TRBV7-9 and TRBJ2-1): DTGVSQNPRHKITKRGQNVTFRCDPISEHNRLYWYRQTLGQGPEFLTYFQNEAQLEKSRLLSDRFSAERPKGSFSTLEIQRTEQGDSAMYLCASSFAGVAEQFFGPGTRLTVL.

The chain couples TRBV7-6 to TRBJ2-2, with D tentatively TRBD2 (6 bases). Per germline, CDR1 SGHVS and CDR2 FNYEAQ. This CDR3 has 16 residues. The ends were cut back, 1 base at V and 2 bases at J, with 11 bases in the middle. The CDR3 reads CASSLVRGANTGELFF. In DNA, the CDR3 is TGTGCCAGCAGCTTAGTGCGGGGAGCCAACACCGGGGAGCTGTTTTTT.

This sequence joins TRBV24-1 and TRBJ1-5, with 7 bases that match TRBD1. From germline, CDR1 is KGHDR and CDR2 SFDVKD. CDR3 length: 15 amino acids. Trimming cost V 3 bases and J 0 bases; bases outside gene matches: 1. CDR3 DNA sequence: TGTGCCACCAGTGATGGGACAGATAGCAATCAGCCCCAGCATTTT. Protein sequence: CATSDGTDSNQPQHF.

The chain employs TRBV24-1 and TRBJ2-1; 9 bases align to TRBD2. Germline CDR1 reads KGHDR; CDR2 reads SFDVKD. V lost 3 bases, J lost 10 bases, and 3 bases stayed unmatched. This CDR3 is built from 13 residues. CDR3: CATSDAGLAEQFF. The CDR3, as DNA: TGTGCCACCAGTGATGCGGGACTAGCAGAGCAGTTCTTC.

Only a few counts were recorded for this clone. The genes are TRBV12-3 or TRBV12-4 and TRBJ1-5; TRBD1 is a possible D gene (6 bases). The CDR3 covers 13 residues. V dropped 5 bases and J dropped 10 bases, with 15 bases sitting between them. The chain's CDR3 is CASSGDKGVPQHF. The CDR3 DNA reads as TGTGCCAGCAGTGGGGACAAGGGAGTACCCCAGCATTTT.

Ten or more counts support this clone. The DNA for the CDR3 is TGTGCCAGCAGCTCCCGACAGGGGGTGACTGAAGCTTTCTTT. Its translation: CASSSRQGVTEAFF. The chain is built from TRBV6-5 and TRBJ1-1, with TRBD1 matching 9 bases. Germline CDR1 and CDR2: MNHEY and SVGAGI. The CDR3 has 14 residues. V gave up 6 bases and J gave up 5 bases; unmatched junction bases: 7.